Sequencing of this T cell receptor beta chain was carried out in a study of T-cell memory formation after mild COVID-19. This clonotype was counted only a few times. What it recognizes is unknown. Study-wide results and caveats: There were some responding clones in pre-infection memory, which suggested that cross-reactive memory had joined. From day 15 to 85, contracting clones were balanced between CD4 and CD8, whereas later expanders leaned toward CD4+.

Via MiXCR, TCRdb re-called the 5' RACE reads, giving one row per CDR3 protein. The sample records around 510,000 distinct CDR3 sequences, approximately 21% being singletons. The sample was PBMCs or a T cell subset sorted from them (not recorded which). The sequence was collected from an adult woman who had mild COVID-19 (a few samples of this study predate the infection). Cell type and time point are not known.

CDR3 nucleotide sequence: TGTGCCAGCAGACCCATTGGGGATTCCGCGCATAAGCAGTACTTC. Its protein product is CASRPIGDSAHKQYF. This rearrangement joins TRBV2 to TRBJ2-7; D is undetermined. Deletions cut 6 bases from V and 8 bases from J, with 23 bases between. This CDR3 has 15 residues. Germline V gene lookup returns CDR1 SNHLY and CDR2 FYNNEI. Full variable domain (missing parts from reference TRBV2 and TRBJ2-7): EPEVTQTPSHQVTQMGQEVILRCVPISNHLYFYWYRQILGQKVEFLVSFYNNEISEKSEIFDDQFSVERPDGSNFTLKIRSTKLEDSAMYFCASRPIGDSAHKQYFGPGTRLTVT.